One sample yielded the 3 T cell receptor beta chains listed below, sequenced in a study of T-cell memory formation after mild COVID-19. Each CDR3 protein is one row after TCRdb ran MiXCR on the 5' RACE reads. The sample comprises tens of thousands of distinct CDR3 sequences, about 6% of which are singletons, and under 0.95% rests with the top ten. Material: PBMCs or a T cell subset sorted from them (not recorded which). These receptors were collected from an adult who had mild COVID-19 (a few samples of this study predate the infection). Cell type and time point are not known.

This clonotype was detected a few times. This chain links TRBV21-1 with TRBJ1-2. TRBV21-1 has pseudogene status. This CDR3 region has 15 residues. CDR3: CASSKAVGNNYGYTF. CDR3 coding DNA: TGTGCCAGCAGCAAAGCCGTGGGGAATAACTATGGCTACACCTTC.

This clonotype was counted a few times. This chain uses TRBV12-3 or TRBV12-4 with TRBJ2-5, with TRBD1 as a possible D gene (5 bases). This CDR3 spans 14 amino acids. V dropped 4 bases and J dropped 1 base, with 10 bases sitting between them. The CDR3 nucleotides are TGTGCCAGCAGTTCACGGACATCCCAAGAGACCCAGTACTTC. It specifies CASSSRTSQETQYF.

This rearrangement joins TRBV29-1 to TRBJ2-1, with no clear D. The CDR3 loop spans 15 amino acids. Germline V gene data show CDR1 as SQVTM and CDR2 as ANQGSEA. The V end was cut by 7 bases, the J end by 7 bases, with 23 bases between. CDR3 protein: CSARPRVGWKNEQFF. The CDR3 bases are TGCAGCGCCCGACCGAGAGTAGGGTGGAAGAATGAGCAGTTCTTC.